Below are 30 T cell receptor beta chains sequenced from a single sample in a study of cytomegalovirus exposure and HLA in healthy donors. PCR primers comprised 60 Vbeta and 13 Jbeta primers. Profiling relied on immunoSEQ multiplex PCR, and the TCRdb table lists in-frame clones only, not all of them. This sample yields fewer than 200,000 clones, of which approximately 71% are seen a single time; approximately 1.3% belongs to the top ten. Sequencing was carried out using PBMCs. The receptors derive from a man in his fifties in good health and CMV-seronegative.

This clone was seen only a few times. This rearrangement joins TRBV19 to TRBJ2-3, with a weak D call TRBD1 (7 bases). Per the germline V gene, CDR1 is LNHDA and CDR2 is SQIVND (reference sequence). This CDR3 contains 16 residues. Trimming stripped 1 base from V and 3 bases from J, with 14 bases between. In DNA form, the CDR3 reads TGTGCCAGTAGTATAGGAGGAGGGGGCGGGACAGATACGCAGTATTTT. Translating it yields CASSIGGGGGTDTQYF. The whole variable domain, remainder taken from reference TRBV19 and TRBJ2-3, is DGGITQSPKYLFRKEGQNVTLSCEQNLNHDAMYWYRQDPGQGLRLIYYSQIVNDFQKGDIAEGYSVSREKKESFPLTVTSAQKNPTAFYLCASSIGGGGGTDTQYFGPGTRLTVL.

V is TRBV28 and J is TRBJ1-6; 9 bases match TRBD1. The germline V gene has CDR1 MDHEN and CDR2 SYDVKM. The CDR3 spans 15 residues. V dropped 7 bases and J dropped 9; count of bases not matched to a gene: 10. The CDR3 here is CASKGGDRVFSPLHF. Written as DNA, the CDR3 is TGTGCCAGCAAAGGCGGGGACAGGGTTTTTTCACCCCTCCACTTT.

The chain links TRBV7-2 to TRBJ1-2; possibly TRBD1 for D (6 bases). V was clipped by 5 bases and J by 4 bases, with 14 bases between them. CDR3 size: 14 residues. Germline-derived CDR1 and CDR2 are SGHTA and FQGNSA. CDR3 in amino acids: CASSPRQVFYGYTF. The DNA of the CDR3 is TGTGCCAGCAGCCCCAGACAGGTATTCTATGGCTACACCTTC.

The chain joins TRBV29-1 to TRBJ2-1; D ambiguous. Trimming removed 3 bases from V and 0 bases from J, with 6 bases in between. The CDR3 has 13 residues. CDR1 is SQVTM and CDR2 is ANQGSEA in the germline V gene. CDR3 sequence reads: CSVDLSSYNEQFF. The CDR3 nucleotides are TGCAGCGTTGATTTGAGCTCCTACAATGAGCAGTTCTTC.

The rearrangement uses TRBV6-1 and TRBJ1-1, with 7 bases aligning to TRBD1. Germline V CDR1 and CDR2: MNHNS, SASEGT. J was trimmed by 5 bases and V by 6 bases; bases with no gene match: 6. The CDR3 covers 13 residues. The CDR3 coding sequence is TGTGCCAGCAGAACAGGGGCCGGGACTGAAGCTTTCTTT. It translates to CASRTGAGTEAFF.

This clone is a singleton in its sample. This chain connects TRBV28 to TRBJ1-2; D is possibly TRBD1 (5 bases). Germline-derived CDR1 and CDR2 are MDHEN and SYDVKM. V was clipped by 4 bases and J by 7 bases, with 7 bases between them. The CDR3 runs to 11 residues. The CDR3 DNA is TGTGCCAGCAGTTCCAGGGTTGGCTACACCTTC. It yields the protein CASSSRVGYTF.

The CDR3 sequence is CASSIDRGGGYNEQFF. The CDR3 DNA is TGTGCCAGTAGTATAGACCGGGGGGGCGGTTACAATGAGCAGTTCTTC. This rearrangement joins TRBV19 to TRBJ2-1; 8 nucleotides match TRBD2. V was clipped by 0 bases and J by 4 bases; unmatched bases: 5. This CDR3 contains 16 residues. Germline-derived CDR1 and CDR2 are LNHDA and SQIVND (reference sequence).

The chain couples TRBV6-1 to TRBJ2-2; 7 bases agree with TRBD1. Unmatched junction bases numbered 6, after V lost 3 bases and J lost 8 bases. CDR1 is MNHNS and CDR2 is SASEGT in the germline V gene. The CDR3 runs to 14 residues. The CDR3, as DNA: TGTGCCAGCAGTGAGCGGACAGGTAGTGGGGAGCTGTTTTTT. It codes for CASSERTGSGELFF.

The chain carries TRBV5-8 and TRBJ2-1; TRBD2 might be the D (5 bases). CDR3 length: 15 residues. V gave up 1 base and J gave up 0 bases, with 8 bases separating them. Germline lookup yields CDR1 SGHTS and CDR2 YDEGEE. The CDR3 region has the DNA TGTGCCAGCAGCTTGAGCGGACCCTCCTACAATGAGCAGTTCTTC. This gives the protein CASSLSGPSYNEQFF.

The chain couples TRBV9 to TRBJ1-1; unclear D gene. Germline V lookup: CDR1 SGDLS, CDR2 YYNGEE. CDR3 length equals 14 residues. The ends were cut back, 4 bases at V and 0 bases at J, with 10 bases in the middle. CDR3 nucleotides: TGTGCCAGCAGCACCCGACGGGTGAACACTGAAGCTTTCTTT. It is translated as CASSTRRVNTEAFF. The full variable domain, with the rest looked up from reference TRBV9 and TRBJ1-1, is DSGVTQTPKHLITATGQRVTLRCSPRSGDLSVYWYQQSLDQGLQFLIQYYNGEERAKGNILERFSAQQFPDLHSELNLSSLELGDSALYFCASSTRRVNTEAFFGQGTRLTVV.

The chain couples TRBV6-4 to TRBJ1-6; no clear D gene. The CDR3 totals 13 residues. Germline assignment: CDR1 MRHNA and CDR2 SNTAGT. The V end lost 1 base, the J end lost 6 bases, and 4 bases lay between the germline ends. The CDR3 nucleotides read TGTGCCAGCAGTGACTATATTAATTCACCCCTCCACTTT. This encodes CASSDYINSPLHF.

The genes are TRBV10-1 and TRBJ1-6; a possible D gene is TRBD1 (6 bases). The CDR3 spans 15 residues. Germline lookup yields CDR1 WNHNN and CDR2 SYGVQD (reference sequence). V was cut by 0 bases and J by 5 bases, with 8 bases left in between. The CDR3 reads CASSESPGDNSPLHF. The CDR3 coding sequence is TGCGCCAGCAGTGAGTCGCCAGGGGATAATTCACCCCTCCACTTT.

The chain carries TRBV18 and TRBJ2-7; 8 bases match TRBD2. Germline V CDR1 and CDR2: KGHSH, LQKENI. V lost 6 bases to trimming and J lost 5 bases; unmatched junction nucleotides: 15. CDR3 length equals 16 residues. The CDR3 nucleotides read TGTGCCAGCTCCAGTATAGGCGGGGGGCTTTCCGACGAGCAGTACTTC. Encoded protein: CASSSIGGGLSDEQYF.

V and J are TRBV6-5 and TRBJ2-7; D gene ambiguous. The length of the CDR3 is 15 residues. V was shortened by 0 bases and J by 2 bases, with 11 bases between the two germline ends. Germline V lookup: CDR1 MNHEY, CDR2 SVGAGI. CDR3 bases: TGTGCCAGCAGTTACTCGGTTGGCGGAACCTACGAGCAGTACTTC. Its translation: CASSYSVGGTYEQYF.

The rearrangement uses TRBV6-1 and TRBJ2-5; D is perhaps TRBD1 (5 bases). The CDR3 is 11 amino acids. V lost 7 bases to trimming and J lost 4 bases, with 7 bases between them. Germline values: CDR1 MNHNS, CDR2 SASEGT. The CDR3 nucleotides read TGTGCCAGCAACCAGGGAGAGACCCAGTACTTC. Protein product: CASNQGETQYF.

The chain uses TRBV5-1 and TRBJ2-7; 10 bases match TRBD2. The V segment lost 0 bases and the J segment 4 bases; nucleotides outside the gene matches: 4. This CDR3 spans 15 amino acids. Germline assignment: CDR1 SGHRS and CDR2 YFSETQ. Written as DNA, the CDR3 is TGCGCCAGCAGCTTGGAGGCTAGCGGGGGATACGAGCAGTACTTC. Its translation: CASSLEASGGYEQYF.

This chain connects TRBV7-6 to TRBJ2-7; 8 bases align to TRBD1. The germline V gene encodes CDR1 SGHVS and CDR2 FNYEAQ. V was clipped by 1 base and J by 2 bases; unmatched bases: 4. The CDR3 sequence is 15 residues long. The CDR3 bases are TGTGCCAGCAGCTTAGTTGGACAGGGCGCCTACGAGCAGTACTTC. The encoded protein is CASSLVGQGAYEQYF.

V gene TRBV6-5 combines with J gene TRBJ1-2, with TRBD1 matching 7 bases. In germline, CDR1 is MNHEY, CDR2 SVGAGI. The CDR3 is made up of 13 amino acids. V lost 4 bases and J lost 6; bases outside the gene matches: 5. The CDR3 DNA sequence: TGTGCCAGCAGTTGGGAAGGGGGCGATGGCTACACCTTC. It codes for CASSWEGGDGYTF.

Comment on this clone: A read error may produce the germline difference seen at one junction end. This chain links TRBV2 with TRBJ1-6; 7 bases align to TRBD1. This CDR3 comprises 15 residues. CDR1 is SNHLY and CDR2 is FYNNEI in the germline V gene. CDR3 amino acids: CASSTDRAGNSPVHF. The CDR3 DNA follows: TGTGCCAGCAGTACTGACAGGGCGGGGAATTCACCCGTCCACTTT.

This clone was seen more than once but under ten times. The rearrangement uses TRBV19 and TRBJ2-1; possible D gene TRBD1, 7 bases. The CDR3 covers 15 residues. CDR1 and CDR2 from the germline V gene are LNHDA and SQIVND (reference sequence). V lost 1 base and J lost 3, with 10 bases in between. The CDR3: CASSIVRGDYNEQFF. The CDR3 DNA sequence: TGTGCCAGTAGTATAGTCAGGGGGGACTACAATGAGCAGTTCTTC. The full variable domain, its missing parts supplied by reference TRBV19 and TRBJ2-1, is DGGITQSPKYLFRKEGQNVTLSCEQNLNHDAMYWYRQDPGQGLRLIYYSQIVNDFQKGDIAEGYSVSREKKESFPLTVTSAQKNPTAFYLCASSIVRGDYNEQFFGPGTRLTVL.

V gene TRBV21-1 combines with J gene TRBJ2-5; the DNA was not compared with TRBD1, the D call given in the table. TRBV21-1 corresponds to a pseudogene. CDR3 size: 14 residues. This CDR3 is CASSKGASQETQYF. CDR3 DNA: TGTGCCAGCAGCAAGGGGGCATCCCAAGAGACCCAGTACTTC.

The chain uses TRBV5-5 and TRBJ2-5; perhaps TRBD2 as D (5 bases). The germline V and J ends were trimmed by 0 bases and 5 bases, with 8 bases remaining between them. The germline gives CDR1 SGHKS, CDR2 YYEKEE (reference sequence). This CDR3 has 13 residues. CDR3 sequence (DNA): TGTGCCAGCAGCTTGGCATCGGGGGAGACCCAGTACTTC. Translation: CASSLASGETQYF.

The chain couples TRBV28 to TRBJ2-7, with 9 bases matching TRBD1. The V gene's germline CDR1 is MDHEN and CDR2 SYDVKM. With 3 bases clipped from V and 3 bases from J, the junction kept 6 bases outside the gene matches. The CDR3 length is 15 residues. CDR3: CASSLPGQGIYEQYF. For the CDR3, the DNA is TGTGCCAGCAGTTTGCCCGGACAGGGGATCTACGAGCAGTACTTC.

The chain combines TRBV6-5 with TRBJ2-5, with TRBD1 as a possible D gene (5 bases). CDR3 length equals 15 residues. Trimming stripped 0 bases from V and 7 bases from J, with 15 bases between. The germline V gene encodes CDR1 MNHEY and CDR2 SVGAGI. CDR3 nucleotides: TGTGCCAGCAGTTACTCTCGAAGACGGCAGGGGACCCAGTACTTC. Translated, it gives CASSYSRRRQGTQYF.

The chain carries TRBV9 and TRBJ2-3, with 7 nucleotides matching TRBD1. The CDR3 loop spans 15 amino acids. V trimming: 7 bases; J trimming: 2 bases; junction bases outside the gene matches: 10. Germline CDR1 SGDLS, CDR2 YYNGEE. The CDR3 here is CASSLGQYFTDTQYF. For the CDR3, the DNA is TGTGCCAGCTCCCTGGGACAGTACTTCACAGATACGCAGTATTTT.

As concerns this clone: Different DNA sequences within this sample yield the same CDR3. The rearrangement joins TRBV28 to TRBJ1-6; possibly TRBD1 for D (5 bases). Germline assignment: CDR1 MDHEN and CDR2 SYDVKM. The CDR3 is 15 amino acids. V lost 4 bases and J 6 bases, leaving 13 bases between the germline ends. CDR3 nucleotides: TGTGCCAGCAGTTGGTTAGACAGAGTTAATTCACCCCTCCACTTT. It yields the protein CASSWLDRVNSPLHF.

The chain uses TRBV7-9 and TRBJ2-1; D may be TRBD2 (7 bases). The V end was cut by 3 bases, the J end by 6 bases, with 18 bases between. Germline V lookup: CDR1 SEHNR, CDR2 FQNEAQ (reference sequence). The CDR3 spans 16 residues. The CDR3 DNA sequence: TGTGCCAGCAGCTTGTGGATGGGGGGGCGTACCAATGAGCAGTTCTTC. It translates to CASSLWMGGRTNEQFF.

This clone occurred a few times. This chain connects TRBV7-2 to TRBJ2-2; 7 nucleotides agree with TRBD1. Germline V gene lookup returns CDR1 SGHTA and CDR2 FQGNSA. This CDR3 is built from 16 residues. J was trimmed by 0 bases and V by 4 bases; bases with no gene match: 5. The CDR3 bases are TGTGCCAGCAGCTACCACAGGGGATCGAACACCGGGGAGCTGTTTTTT. Translation gives CASSYHRGSNTGELFF. Full variable domain (remainder filled in from reference TRBV7-2 and TRBJ2-2): GAGVSQSPSNKVTEKGKDVELRCDPISGHTALYWYRQSLGQGLEFLIYFQGNSAPDKSGLPSDRFSAERTGGSVSTLTIQRTQQEDSAVYLCASSYHRGSNTGELFFGEGSRLTVL.

The chain couples TRBV27 to TRBJ2-4, with D perhaps TRBD1 (7 bases). Trimming stripped 2 bases from V and 6 bases from J, with 8 bases between. This CDR3 is 13 amino acids long. Germline V gives CDR1 MNHEY, CDR2 SMNVEV (reference sequence). The CDR3: CASSLQGGNIQYF. Written as DNA, the CDR3 is TGTGCCAGCAGTTTACAGGGGGGAAACATTCAGTACTTC.

V and J are TRBV7-6 and TRBJ2-7, with a weak D call TRBD2 (5 bases). Looked up from germline, CDR1 is SGHVS and CDR2 is FNYEAQ. V dropped 1 base and J dropped 0 bases, with 7 bases sitting between them. This CDR3 contains 14 residues. The DNA of the CDR3 is TGTGCCAGCAGCTTAGTGGGAGACTCCTACGAGCAGTACTTC. Residues: CASSLVGDSYEQYF.